The sequence of this TCR beta chain was determined in a study of shared T cell receptors in the human thymus. Generated by immunoSEQ multiplex PCR, the TCRdb table keeps only in-frame clones and is missing some. Among under 850,000 clones listed, approximately 90% were seen once. This sample was also put to use in a study of human thymus T cells. That publication notes: Having corrective surgery for congenital heart defects, healthy Finnish infants were the ones who donated. The thymus was resected at corrective cardiac surgery. Thymic and blood repertoires appeared to carry a bias in their V and J gene usage. Thymic TCR repertoires of unrelated people reportedly overlapped highly.

Material: thymocytes. The clonotype was recovered from a boy under three years old with a congenital heart defect.

The DNA of the CDR3 is TGCGCCAGCAGCGAACCGGGACTGGGTCCCTACGAGCAGTACTTC. It yields the protein CASSEPGLGPYEQYF. The chain recombines TRBV5-1 with TRBJ2-7; D might be TRBD2 (6 bases). This CDR3 region has 15 residues. CDR1 is SGHRS and CDR2 is YFSETQ in the germline V gene. V lost 4 bases, J lost 2 bases, and 16 bases lay in between.